These 15 T cell receptor beta chains came from one sample sequenced in a study of T cells in women clearing cervical HPV infection. Using immunoSEQ multiplex PCR, the repertoire was profiled, and TCRdb retains in-frame clones only, with some absent. This table holds 15,000 to 20,000 clones. The sequencing input was blood buffy coat. Receptor source: a woman between 18 and 69 years old with a cervical HPV16 infection that either progressed to CIN3+ or cleared (not recorded which).

As for this clone: The read terminates 3 residues before the CDR3 end, so the remaining end is supplied by the germline J gene. The V gene is TRBV19, the J gene TRBJ1-2, with 7 bases lining up with TRBD1. CDR1 and CDR2 from the germline V gene are LNHDA and SQIVND (reference sequence). The V and J ends lost 3 bases and 4 bases, in that order; junction bases with no gene match: 8. The CDR3 length is 15 residues. The sequenced CDR3 bases are TGTGCCAGTAGTATGACTAACAGGGGCCTCTATGGC. Its translation: CASSMTNRGLYG. The whole CDR3 reads CASSMTNRGLYGYTF.

Details on this clone: The read ends 3 residues early relative to the CDR3; the germline J gene fills the gap. The chain couples TRBV7-7 to TRBJ2-3, with D possibly matching TRBD1 (5 bases). Germline loops: CDR1 SSHAT, CDR2 FNYEAQ (reference sequence). There are 16 residues in the CDR3. The CDR3 region is CASSNPRAGRQEAQYF. The DNA read from the CDR3 is TGTGCCAGCAGCAACCCTCGGGCAGGGCGCCAAGAGGCG.

A remark on this clone: The DNA ends 3 residues before the CDR3 does, and the rest of the CDR3 is filled in from the germline J gene. The rearrangement uses TRBV19 and TRBJ1-3, with a possible D match to TRBD1 (5 bases). Germline CDR1 reads LNHDA; CDR2 reads SQIVND (reference sequence). V was clipped by 5 bases and J by 6 bases, with 14 bases between them. The CDR3 runs to 14 residues. Here the CDR3 reads CASSARVWENTIYF. CDR3 DNA, as far as it was read: TGTGCCAGTAGTGCCAGGGTGTGGGAAAACACC.

CDR3 DNA, as far as it was read: TGTGCCAGCAGCTCGCCGGACACATATGGC. This gives the protein CASSSPDTYG. The full CDR3 protein reads CASSSPDTYGYTF. The chain joins TRBV5-4 to TRBJ1-2, with D perhaps TRBD1 (5 bases). The read finishes 3 residues shy of the CDR3 end, and the germline J gene is used to complete it. Trimming took 3 bases from V and 5 from J, leaving 11 bases between them. Per germline, CDR1 SGHNT and CDR2 YYREEE (reference sequence). The length of the CDR3 is 13 residues.

Note on this clone: The read finishes 3 residues shy of the CDR3 end, and the germline J gene is used to complete it. The V call is TRBV5-1, the J call TRBJ2-7; no clear D gene. V lost 2 bases to trimming and J lost 1 base, with 7 bases between them. The V gene's germline CDR1 is SGHRS and CDR2 YFSETQ. This CDR3 is 13 amino acids long. This chain's CDR3 is CASSFYRSYEQYF. CDR3 bases read: TGCGCCAGCAGCTTTTACAGATCCTACGAG.

To note about this clone: The CDR3 end falls 3 residues outside the read, so it is completed with the germline J gene. V is TRBV10-3 and J is TRBJ2-7, with 7 bases fitting TRBD2. This CDR3 has 15 amino acids. Germline V lookup: CDR1 ENHRY, CDR2 SYGVKD. Losses at the gene ends were 2 bases for V and 4 bases for J; bases not matched to a gene: 8. This chain's CDR3 is CAISERASGGYEQYF. CDR3 bases read: TGTGCCATCAGTGAGCGGGCATCGGGGGGTTACGAG.

Of note for this clone: The read ends 3 residues early relative to the CDR3; the germline J gene fills the gap. The V gene is TRBV6-1, the J gene TRBJ2-5, with D possibly matching TRBD1 (5 bases). Per germline, CDR1 MNHNS and CDR2 SASEGT. The CDR3 has 12 amino acids. Trimming shortened V by 2 bases and J by 4 bases, and 5 bases separated the two germline ends. The CDR3 DNA, read in part, is TGTGCCAGCAGTGAAAGGGGAGAGACC. Its translation is CASSERGET. The whole CDR3 reads CASSERGETQYF.

As concerns this clone: The read terminates 3 residues ahead of where the CDR3 ends, so the germline J gene completes it. V and J are TRBV4-2 and TRBJ2-1, with 9 positions matching TRBD2. This CDR3 has 17 amino acids. V was pared by 0 bases and J by 7 bases, with 10 bases of the junction left unmatched. The germline CDR1 and CDR2 sequences are LGHNA and YNFKEQ. The sequenced part of the CDR3 DNA is TGTGCCAGCAGCCAAGAATTCGCGGGAGGGCCGGGGAATGAG. Encoded protein: CASSQEFAGGPGNE. The full CDR3 protein is CASSQEFAGGPGNEQFF.

By frequency, this clone registers medium-sized. Read sequence stops 3 residues before the CDR3 end, and the germline J gene provides the missing end. The rearrangement uses TRBV18 and TRBJ2-4; the match to TRBD2 covers 7 bases. The CDR3 extends over 13 amino acids. The germline V gene has CDR1 KGHSH and CDR2 LQKENI. The CDR3 protein is CASSPGEGLDQYF. Incomplete CDR3 DNA: TGTGCCAGCTCACCAGGGGAGGGGTTGGAT.

A word on this clone: The DNA ends 3 residues before the CDR3 does, and the rest of the CDR3 is filled in from the germline J gene. The V and J genes are TRBV18 and TRBJ2-7; D may be TRBD2 (6 bases). The V end lost 3 bases, the J end lost 4 bases, and 13 bases lay between the germline ends. Germline V CDR1 and CDR2: KGHSH, LQKENI. CDR3 length: 14 amino acids. The sequenced part of the CDR3 DNA is TGTGCCAGCTCACCCGTACTAGCTGGGTACGAG. Amino acids: CASSPVLAGYE. The CDR3 reads in full as CASSPVLAGYEQYF.

Details on this clone: The read ends 3 residues shy of where the CDR3 ends; the end is completed using the germline J gene. This sequence joins TRBV29-1 and TRBJ1-2; 7 nucleotides align to TRBD1. In germline, CDR1 is SQVTM, CDR2 ANQGSEA. The CDR3 extends over 15 amino acids. CDR3: CSVFRGIGEGNDYTF. The covered CDR3 bases are TGCAGCGTTTTCAGGGGGATAGGGGAAGGCAATGAC.

As regards this clone: The missing CDR3 end, 3 residues past where the read stops, is filled in from the germline J gene. The chain links TRBV12-3 or TRBV12-4 to TRBJ2-1; 9 bases map to TRBD2. Trimming took 4 bases from V and 7 from J; bases not matched to a gene: 8. CDR3 length: 15 amino acids. The CDR3 bases that were read are TGTGCCAGCAGTTCCCCGGGACTAGCAGTTAATGAG. Translating it yields CASSSPGLAVNE. In full, the CDR3 reads CASSSPGLAVNEQFF.

A word on this clone: The read falls 3 residues short of the CDR3 end, and the missing part is taken from the germline J gene. This chain connects TRBV6-2 or TRBV6-3 to TRBJ2-7; 9 bases line up with TRBD2. Germline trimming cut 6 bases from V and 3 bases from J; bases unmatched to any gene: 15. CDR1 and CDR2 from the germline V gene are MNHEY and SVGEGT. The CDR3 has 17 amino acids. CDR3 residues: CASRIRIAASGDYEQYF. CDR3 DNA, as far as it was read: TGTGCCAGCAGGATTAGAATCGCCGCTAGCGGGGACTACGAG.

A word on this clone: The read halts 3 residues ahead of the CDR3 end, with the missing end drawn from the germline J gene. V usage is TRBV18 and J usage is TRBJ1-2, with D perhaps TRBD1 (5 bases). Deletions cut 2 bases from V and 4 bases from J, with 14 bases between. This CDR3 region has 15 residues. CDR1 KGHSH and CDR2 LQKENI come from the germline V gene. The sequenced part of the CDR3 DNA is TGTGCCAGCTCACCAGGTCAGGGCCTGGGCTATGGC. Its translation is CASSPGQGLGYG. Given in full, the CDR3 is CASSPGQGLGYGYTF. The whole variable domain, filled in from reference TRBV18 and TRBJ1-2, reads NAGVMQNPRHLVRRRGQEARLRCSPMKGHSHVYWYRQLPEEGLKFMVYLQKENIIDESGMPKERFSAEFPKEGPSILRIQQVVRGDSAAYFCASSPGQGLGYGYTFGSGTRLTVV.

A word on this clone: The read terminates 3 residues before the CDR3 end, so the remaining end is supplied by the germline J gene. The chain recombines TRBV7-2 with TRBJ2-7; maybe TRBD2 (7 bases). Germline lookup yields CDR1 SGHTA and CDR2 FQGNSA. Trimming left V 4 bases short and J 4 bases short, with 17 bases between. This CDR3 is 15 amino acids long. The sequenced CDR3 bases are TGTGCCAGCAGCTCCGAGAGGGGAGGGGGATACGAG. Translated: CASSSERGGGYE. The whole CDR3 is CASSSERGGGYEQYF.